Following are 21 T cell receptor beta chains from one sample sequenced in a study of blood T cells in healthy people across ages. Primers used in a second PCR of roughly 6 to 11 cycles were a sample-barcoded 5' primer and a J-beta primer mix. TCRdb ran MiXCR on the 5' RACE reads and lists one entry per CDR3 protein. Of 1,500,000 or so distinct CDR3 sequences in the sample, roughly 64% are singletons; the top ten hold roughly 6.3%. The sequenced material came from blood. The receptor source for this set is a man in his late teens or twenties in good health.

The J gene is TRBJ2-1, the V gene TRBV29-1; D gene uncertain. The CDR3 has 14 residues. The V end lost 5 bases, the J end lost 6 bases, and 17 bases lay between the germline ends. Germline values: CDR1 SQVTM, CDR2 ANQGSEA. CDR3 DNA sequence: TGCAGCGTTCCGAGTGGGGTACGTCGCAATGAGCAGTTCTTC. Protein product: CSVPSGVRRNEQFF.

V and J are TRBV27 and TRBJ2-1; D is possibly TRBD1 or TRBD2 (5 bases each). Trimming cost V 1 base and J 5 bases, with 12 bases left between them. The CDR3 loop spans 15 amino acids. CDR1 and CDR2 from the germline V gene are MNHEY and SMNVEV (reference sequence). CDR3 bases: TGTGCCAGCAGTTTATTTAGCGACAGACACAATGAGCAGTTCTTC. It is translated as CASSLFSDRHNEQFF.

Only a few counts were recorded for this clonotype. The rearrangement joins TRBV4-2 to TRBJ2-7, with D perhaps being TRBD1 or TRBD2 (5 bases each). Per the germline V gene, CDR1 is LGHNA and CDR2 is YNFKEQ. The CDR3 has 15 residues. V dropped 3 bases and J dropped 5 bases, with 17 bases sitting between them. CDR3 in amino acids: CASSQGTRTANEQYF. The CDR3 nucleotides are TGTGCCAGCAGCCAGGGGACCCGGACGGCTAACGAGCAGTACTTC.

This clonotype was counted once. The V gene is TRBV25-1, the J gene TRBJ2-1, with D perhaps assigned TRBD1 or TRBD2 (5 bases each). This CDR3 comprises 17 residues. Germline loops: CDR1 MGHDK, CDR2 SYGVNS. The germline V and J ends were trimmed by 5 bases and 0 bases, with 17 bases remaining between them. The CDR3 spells CASSPPRDLNSYNEQFF. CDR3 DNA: TGTGCCAGCAGTCCCCCCCGGGACCTAAACTCCTACAATGAGCAGTTCTTC.

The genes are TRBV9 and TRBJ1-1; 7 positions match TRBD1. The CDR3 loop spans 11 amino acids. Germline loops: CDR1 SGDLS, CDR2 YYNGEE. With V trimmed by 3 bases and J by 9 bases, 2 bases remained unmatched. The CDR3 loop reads CASSGTGQAFF. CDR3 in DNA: TGTGCCAGCAGCGGGACAGGCCAAGCTTTCTTT.

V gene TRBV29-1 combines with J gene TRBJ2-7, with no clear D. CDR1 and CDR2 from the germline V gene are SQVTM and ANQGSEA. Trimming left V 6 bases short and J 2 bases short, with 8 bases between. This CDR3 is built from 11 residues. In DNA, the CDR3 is TGCAGCGTGAGCGTCGCCTACGAGCAGTACTTC. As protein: CSVSVAYEQYF.

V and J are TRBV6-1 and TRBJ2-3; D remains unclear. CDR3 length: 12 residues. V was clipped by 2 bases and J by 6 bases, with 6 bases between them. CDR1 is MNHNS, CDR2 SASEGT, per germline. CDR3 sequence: CASSELVDTQYF. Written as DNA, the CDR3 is TGTGCCAGCAGTGAACTGGTGGATACGCAGTATTTT.

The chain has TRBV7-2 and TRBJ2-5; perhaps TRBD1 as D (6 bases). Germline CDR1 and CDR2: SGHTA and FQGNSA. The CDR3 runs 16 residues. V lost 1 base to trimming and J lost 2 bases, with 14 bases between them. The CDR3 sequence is CASSLGTAQIQETQYF. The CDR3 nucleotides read TGTGCCAGCAGCTTAGGGACAGCCCAAATTCAAGAGACCCAGTACTTC.

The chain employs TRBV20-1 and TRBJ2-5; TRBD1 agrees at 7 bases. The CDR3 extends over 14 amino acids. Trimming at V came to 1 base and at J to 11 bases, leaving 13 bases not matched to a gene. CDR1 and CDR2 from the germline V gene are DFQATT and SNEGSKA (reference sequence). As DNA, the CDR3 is TGCAGTGCTAGAGTAGGGGGCACATCCTACGGGCAGTACTTC. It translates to CSARVGGTSYGQYF.

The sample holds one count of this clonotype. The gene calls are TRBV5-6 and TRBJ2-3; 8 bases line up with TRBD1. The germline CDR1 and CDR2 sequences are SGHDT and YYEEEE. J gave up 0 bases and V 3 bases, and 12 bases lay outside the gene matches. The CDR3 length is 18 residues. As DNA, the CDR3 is TGTGCCAGCAGCTCGACCCTCCGACAGGGGCCGAGCACAGATACGCAGTATTTT. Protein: CASSSTLRQGPSTDTQYF.

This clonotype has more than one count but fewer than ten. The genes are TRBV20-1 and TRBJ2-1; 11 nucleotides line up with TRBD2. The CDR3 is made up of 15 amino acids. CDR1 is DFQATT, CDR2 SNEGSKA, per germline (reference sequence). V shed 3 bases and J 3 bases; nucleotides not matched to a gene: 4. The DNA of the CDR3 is TGCAGTGCTAGGGCGGGGACTAGCGGCTACAATGAGCAGTTCTTC. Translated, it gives CSARAGTSGYNEQFF.

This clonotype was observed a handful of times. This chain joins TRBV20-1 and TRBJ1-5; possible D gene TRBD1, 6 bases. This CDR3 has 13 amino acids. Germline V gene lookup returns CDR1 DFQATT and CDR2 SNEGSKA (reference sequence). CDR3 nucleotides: TGCAGCATGCGTGGGACACCTAATCAGCCCCAGCATTTT. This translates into CSMRGTPNQPQHF.

CDR3 region: CASSWGTSGNEQYF. The DNA for the CDR3 is TGCGCCAGCAGCTGGGGGACTAGCGGGAATGAGCAGTACTTC. V gene TRBV5-1 combines with J gene TRBJ2-1; 13 bases match TRBD2. The J call is uncertain, as TRBJ2-7 better fits the DNA end. CDR1 is SGHRS and CDR2 is YFSETQ in the germline V gene. The CDR3 spans 14 residues.

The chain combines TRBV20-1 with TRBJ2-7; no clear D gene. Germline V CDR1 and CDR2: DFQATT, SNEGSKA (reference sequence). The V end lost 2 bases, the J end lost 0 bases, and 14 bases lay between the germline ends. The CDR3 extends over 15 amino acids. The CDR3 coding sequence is TGCAGTGCTAGAACTCCGGGTCCCAGCTCCTACGAGCAGTACTTC. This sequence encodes CSARTPGPSSYEQYF.

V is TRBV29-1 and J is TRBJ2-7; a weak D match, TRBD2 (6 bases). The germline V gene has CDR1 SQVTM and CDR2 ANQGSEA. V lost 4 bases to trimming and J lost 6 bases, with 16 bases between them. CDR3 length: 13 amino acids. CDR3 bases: TGCAGCGTTGTGGGGACGGGAGTTGTCGAGCAGTACTTC. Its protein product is CSVVGTGVVEQYF.

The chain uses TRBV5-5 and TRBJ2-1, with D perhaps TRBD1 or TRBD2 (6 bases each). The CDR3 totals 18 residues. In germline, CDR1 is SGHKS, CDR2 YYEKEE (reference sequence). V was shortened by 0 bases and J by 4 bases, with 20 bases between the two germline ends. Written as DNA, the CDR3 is TGTGCCAGCAGCTTGGCAGGGGTAGGGAGGACCAAGTACAATGAGCAGTTCTTC. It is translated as CASSLAGVGRTKYNEQFF.

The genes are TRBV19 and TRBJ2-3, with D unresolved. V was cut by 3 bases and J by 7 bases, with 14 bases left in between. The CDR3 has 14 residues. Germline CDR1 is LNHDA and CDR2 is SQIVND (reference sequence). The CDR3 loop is CASSMGDDRYTQYF. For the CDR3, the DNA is TGTGCCAGTAGTATGGGCGACGATCGCTATACGCAGTATTTT.

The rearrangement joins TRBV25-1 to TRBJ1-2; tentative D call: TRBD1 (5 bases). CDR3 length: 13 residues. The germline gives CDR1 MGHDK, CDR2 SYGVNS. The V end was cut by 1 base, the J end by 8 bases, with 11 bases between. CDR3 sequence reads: CASSESQGGGYTF. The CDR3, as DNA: TGTGCCAGCAGTGAATCGCAGGGCGGAGGCTACACCTTC.

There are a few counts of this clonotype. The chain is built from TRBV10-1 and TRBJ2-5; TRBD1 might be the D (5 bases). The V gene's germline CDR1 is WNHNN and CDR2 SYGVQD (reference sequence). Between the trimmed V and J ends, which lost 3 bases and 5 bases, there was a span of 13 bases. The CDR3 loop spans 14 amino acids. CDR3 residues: CASSEPRAGETQYF. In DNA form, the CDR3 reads TGCGCCAGCAGTGAACCCAGGGCTGGGGAGACCCAGTACTTC.

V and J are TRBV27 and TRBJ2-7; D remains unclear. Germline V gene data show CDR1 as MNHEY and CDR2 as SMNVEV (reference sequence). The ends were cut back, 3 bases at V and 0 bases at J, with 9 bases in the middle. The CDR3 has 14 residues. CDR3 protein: CASSFFRTSYEQYF. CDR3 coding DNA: TGTGCCAGCAGTTTTTTTCGGACCTCCTACGAGCAGTACTTC.

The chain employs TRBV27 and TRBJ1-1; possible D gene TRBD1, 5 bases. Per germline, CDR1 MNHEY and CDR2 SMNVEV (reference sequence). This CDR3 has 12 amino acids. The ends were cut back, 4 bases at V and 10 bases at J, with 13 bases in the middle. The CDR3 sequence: CASSYTGTVAFF. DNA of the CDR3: TGTGCCAGCAGTTACACCGGGACCGTAGCTTTCTTT.